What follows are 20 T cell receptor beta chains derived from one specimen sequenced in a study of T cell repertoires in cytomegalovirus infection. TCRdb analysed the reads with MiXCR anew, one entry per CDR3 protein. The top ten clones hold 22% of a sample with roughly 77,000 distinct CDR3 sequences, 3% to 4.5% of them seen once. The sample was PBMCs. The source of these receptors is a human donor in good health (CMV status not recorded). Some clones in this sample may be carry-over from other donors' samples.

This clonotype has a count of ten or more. CDR3 sequence: CASSFDRAENTEAFF. DNA for the CDR3: TGTGCCAGCAGCTTTGACAGGGCCGAGAACACTGAAGCTTTCTTT. The chain couples TRBV7-8 to TRBJ1-1; 7 bases match TRBD1. Germline V gene data show CDR1 as SGHVS and CDR2 as FQNEAQ. CDR3 length: 15 residues. V lost 3 bases, J lost 1 base, and 5 bases stayed unmatched.

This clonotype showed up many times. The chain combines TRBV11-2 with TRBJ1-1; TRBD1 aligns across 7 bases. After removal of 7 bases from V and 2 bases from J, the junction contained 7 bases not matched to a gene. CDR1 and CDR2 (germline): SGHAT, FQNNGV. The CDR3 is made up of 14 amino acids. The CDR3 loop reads CASKPQGTNTEAFF. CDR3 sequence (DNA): TGTGCCAGCAAACCACAGGGGACTAACACTGAAGCTTTCTTT.

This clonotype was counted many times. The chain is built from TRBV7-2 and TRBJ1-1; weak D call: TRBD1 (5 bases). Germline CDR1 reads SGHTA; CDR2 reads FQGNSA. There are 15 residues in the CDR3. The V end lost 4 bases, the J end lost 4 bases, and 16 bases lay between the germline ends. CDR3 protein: CASSSLGTWGTEAFF. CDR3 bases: TGTGCCAGCAGCTCCCTAGGGACCTGGGGCACTGAAGCTTTCTTT. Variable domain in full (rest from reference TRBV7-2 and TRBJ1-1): GAGVSQSPSNKVTEKGKDVELRCDPISGHTALYWYRQSLGQGLEFLIYFQGNSAPDKSGLPSDRFSAERTGGSVSTLTIQRTQQEDSAVYLCASSSLGTWGTEAFFGQGTRLTVV.

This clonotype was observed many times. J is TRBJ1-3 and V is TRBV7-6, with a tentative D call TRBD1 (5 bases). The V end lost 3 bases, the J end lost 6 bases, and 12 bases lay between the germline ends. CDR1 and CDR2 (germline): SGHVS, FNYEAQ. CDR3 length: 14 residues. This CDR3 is CASSLMGEKNTIYF. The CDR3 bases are TGTGCCAGCAGCTTGATGGGGGAGAAAAACACCATATATTTT.

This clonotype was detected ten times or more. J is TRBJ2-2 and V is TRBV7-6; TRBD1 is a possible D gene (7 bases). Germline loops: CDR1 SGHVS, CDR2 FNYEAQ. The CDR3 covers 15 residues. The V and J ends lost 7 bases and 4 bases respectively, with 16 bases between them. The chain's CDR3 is CASMAGTASTGELFF. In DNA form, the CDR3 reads TGTGCCAGCATGGCGGGGACAGCGAGCACCGGGGAGCTGTTTTTT. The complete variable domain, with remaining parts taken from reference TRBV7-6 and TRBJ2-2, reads GAGVSQSPRYKVTKRGQDVALRCDPISGHVSLYWYRQALGQGPEFLTYFNYEAQQDKSGLPNDRFSAERPEGSISTLTIQRTEQRDSAMYRCASMAGTASTGELFFGEGSRLTVL.

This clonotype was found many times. CDR3 coding DNA: TGTGCCAGCAGCTTAGTCAGGATATATGGCTACACCTTC. Its translation: CASSLVRIYGYTF. The chain joins TRBV7-2 to TRBJ1-2; D remains unclear. The length of the CDR3 is 13 residues. Germline V gene data show CDR1 as SGHTA and CDR2 as FQGNSA. V was clipped by 1 base and J by 5 bases, with 8 bases between them.

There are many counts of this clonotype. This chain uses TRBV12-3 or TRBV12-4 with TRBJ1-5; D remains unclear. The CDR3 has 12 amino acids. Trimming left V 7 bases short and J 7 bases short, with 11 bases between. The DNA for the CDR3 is TGTGCCAGCACCCTCGACGGGCAGCCCCAGCATTTT. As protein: CASTLDGQPQHF.

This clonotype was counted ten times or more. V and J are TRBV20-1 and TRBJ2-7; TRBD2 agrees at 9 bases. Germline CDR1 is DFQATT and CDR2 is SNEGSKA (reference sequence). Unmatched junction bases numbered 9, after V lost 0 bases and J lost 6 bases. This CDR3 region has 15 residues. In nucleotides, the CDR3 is TGCAGTGCTAGAGATCCCCTGGATAGCGGGGGCGAGCAGTACTTC. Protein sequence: CSARDPLDSGGEQYF.

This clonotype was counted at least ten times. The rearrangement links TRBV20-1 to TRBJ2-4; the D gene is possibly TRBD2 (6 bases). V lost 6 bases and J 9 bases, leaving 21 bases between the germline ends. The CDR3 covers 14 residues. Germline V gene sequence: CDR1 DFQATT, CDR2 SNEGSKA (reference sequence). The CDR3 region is CSAPGWDSGGIQYF. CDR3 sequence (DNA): TGCAGTGCCCCTGGCTGGGACTCCGGCGGCATTCAGTACTTC.

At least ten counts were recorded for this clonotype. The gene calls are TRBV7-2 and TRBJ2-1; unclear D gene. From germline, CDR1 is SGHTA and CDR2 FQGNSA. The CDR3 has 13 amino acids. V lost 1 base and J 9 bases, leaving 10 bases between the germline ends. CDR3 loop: CASSLDPGGEQFF. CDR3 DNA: TGTGCCAGCAGCTTAGACCCGGGTGGTGAGCAGTTCTTC.

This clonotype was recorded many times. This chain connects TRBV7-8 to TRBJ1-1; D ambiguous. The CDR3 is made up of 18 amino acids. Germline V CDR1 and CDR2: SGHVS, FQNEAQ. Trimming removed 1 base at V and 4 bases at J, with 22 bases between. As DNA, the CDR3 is TGTGCCAGCAGCTTAGTAGGCAGGTTAAGGCTTCTAGGCACTGAAGCTTTCTTT. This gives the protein CASSLVGRLRLLGTEAFF.

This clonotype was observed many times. CDR3 region: CASRDHGTSSYEQYF. The DNA of the CDR3 is TGTGCCAGCAGAGATCACGGGACGTCCTCCTACGAGCAGTACTTC. This rearrangement joins TRBV6-6 to TRBJ2-7; D possibly matches TRBD1 or TRBD2 (5 bases each). V shed 6 bases and J shed 0 bases, with 15 bases lying between them. The CDR3 extends over 15 amino acids. CDR1 and CDR2 (germline): MNHNY, SVGAGI (reference sequence).

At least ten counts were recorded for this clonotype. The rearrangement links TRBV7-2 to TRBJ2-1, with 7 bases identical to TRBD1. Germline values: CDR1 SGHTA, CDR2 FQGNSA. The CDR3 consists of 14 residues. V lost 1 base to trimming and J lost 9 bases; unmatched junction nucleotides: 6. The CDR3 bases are TGTGCCAGCAGCTTAGGGGTTTGGGACAGTGAGCAGTTCTTC. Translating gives CASSLGVWDSEQFF.

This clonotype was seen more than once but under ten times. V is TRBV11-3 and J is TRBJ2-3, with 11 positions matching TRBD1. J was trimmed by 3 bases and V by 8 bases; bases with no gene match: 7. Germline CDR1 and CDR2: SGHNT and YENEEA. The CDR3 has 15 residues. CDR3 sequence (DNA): TGTGCCAGCCAAAGGGGACAGGGGGTAACAGATACGCAGTATTTT. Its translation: CASQRGQGVTDTQYF.

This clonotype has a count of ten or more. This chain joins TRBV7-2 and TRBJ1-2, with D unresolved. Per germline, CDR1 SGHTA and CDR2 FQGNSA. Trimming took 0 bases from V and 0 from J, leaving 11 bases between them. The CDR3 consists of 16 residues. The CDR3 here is CASSLAGATTNYGYTF. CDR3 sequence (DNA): TGTGCCAGCAGCTTAGCGGGAGCTACTACTAACTATGGCTACACCTTC.

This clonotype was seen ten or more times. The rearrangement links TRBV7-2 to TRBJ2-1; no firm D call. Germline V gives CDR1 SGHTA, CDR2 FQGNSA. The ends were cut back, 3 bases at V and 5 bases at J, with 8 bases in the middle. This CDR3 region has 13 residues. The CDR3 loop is CASSLRTDNEQFF. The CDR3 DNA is TGTGCCAGCAGCTTGAGGACCGACAATGAGCAGTTCTTC.

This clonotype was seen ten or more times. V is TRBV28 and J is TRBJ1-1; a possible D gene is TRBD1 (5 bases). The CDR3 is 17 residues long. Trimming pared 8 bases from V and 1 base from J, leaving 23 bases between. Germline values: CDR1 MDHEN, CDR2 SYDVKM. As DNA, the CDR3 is TGTGCCAGCGCGGAGGGATACTTCGGGGGAGGGAACACTGAAGCTTTCTTT. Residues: CASAEGYFGGGNTEAFF. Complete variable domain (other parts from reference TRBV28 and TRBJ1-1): DVKVTQSSRYLVKRTGEKVFLECVQDMDHENMFWYRQDPGLGLRLIYFSYDVKMKEKGDIPEGYSVSREKKERFSLILESASTNQTSMYLCASAEGYFGGGNTEAFFGQGTRLTVV.

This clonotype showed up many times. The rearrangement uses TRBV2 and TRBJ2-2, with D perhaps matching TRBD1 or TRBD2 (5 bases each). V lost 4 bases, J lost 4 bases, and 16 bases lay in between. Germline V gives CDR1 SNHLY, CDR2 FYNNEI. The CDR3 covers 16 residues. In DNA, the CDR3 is TGTGCCAGCAGTGTATTTGGGACGATGAGCACCGGGGAGCTGTTTTTT. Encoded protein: CASSVFGTMSTGELFF.

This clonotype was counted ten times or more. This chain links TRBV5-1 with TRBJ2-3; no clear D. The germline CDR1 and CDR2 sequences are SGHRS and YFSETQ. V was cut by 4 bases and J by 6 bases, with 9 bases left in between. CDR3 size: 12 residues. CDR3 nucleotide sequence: TGCGCCAGCAGCGTATACGGGGATACGCAGTATTTT. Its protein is CASSVYGDTQYF.

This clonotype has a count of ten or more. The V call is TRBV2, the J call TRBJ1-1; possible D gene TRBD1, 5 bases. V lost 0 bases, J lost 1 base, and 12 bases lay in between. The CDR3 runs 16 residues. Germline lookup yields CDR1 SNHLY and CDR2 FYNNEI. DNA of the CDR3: TGTGCCAGCAGTGAAGCCCTTGGGACGGCGAACACTGAAGCTTTCTTT. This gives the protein CASSEALGTANTEAFF.